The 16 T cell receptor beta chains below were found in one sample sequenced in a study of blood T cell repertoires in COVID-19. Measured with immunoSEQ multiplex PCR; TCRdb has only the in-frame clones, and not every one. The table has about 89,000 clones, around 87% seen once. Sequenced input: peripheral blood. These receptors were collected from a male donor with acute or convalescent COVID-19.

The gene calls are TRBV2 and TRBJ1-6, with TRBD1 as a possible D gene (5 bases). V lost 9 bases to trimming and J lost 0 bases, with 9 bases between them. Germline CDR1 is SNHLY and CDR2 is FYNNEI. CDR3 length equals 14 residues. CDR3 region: CASTGSSYNSPLHF. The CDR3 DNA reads TGTGCCAGTACAGGAAGCTCCTATAATTCACCCCTCCACTTT.

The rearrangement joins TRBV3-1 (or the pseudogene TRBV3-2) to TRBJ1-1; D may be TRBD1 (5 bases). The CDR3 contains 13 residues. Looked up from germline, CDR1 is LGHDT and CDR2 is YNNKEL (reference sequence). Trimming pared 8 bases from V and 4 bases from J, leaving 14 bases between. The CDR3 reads CASSDRGITEAFF. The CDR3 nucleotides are TGTGCCAGCTCCGATCGGGGGATCACTGAAGCTTTCTTT.

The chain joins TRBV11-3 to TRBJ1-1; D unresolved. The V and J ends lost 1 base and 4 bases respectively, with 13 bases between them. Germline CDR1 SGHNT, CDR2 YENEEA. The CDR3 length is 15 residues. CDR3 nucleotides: TGTGCCAGCAGCTTAGGTGGCCGGGGAGGCACTGAAGCTTTCTTT. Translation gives CASSLGGRGGTEAFF. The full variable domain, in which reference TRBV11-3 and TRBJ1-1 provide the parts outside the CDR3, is EAGVVQSPRYKIIEKKQPVAFWCNPISGHNTLYWYLQNLGQGPELLIRYENEEAVDDSQLPKDRFSAERLKGVDSTLKIQPAELGDSAVYLCASSLGGRGGTEAFFGQGTRLTVV.

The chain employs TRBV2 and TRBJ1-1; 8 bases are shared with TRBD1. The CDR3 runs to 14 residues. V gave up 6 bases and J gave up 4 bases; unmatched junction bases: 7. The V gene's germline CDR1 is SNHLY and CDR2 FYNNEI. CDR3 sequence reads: CASSADRVGTEAFF. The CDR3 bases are TGTGCCAGCAGCGCGGACAGGGTGGGCACTGAAGCTTTCTTT.

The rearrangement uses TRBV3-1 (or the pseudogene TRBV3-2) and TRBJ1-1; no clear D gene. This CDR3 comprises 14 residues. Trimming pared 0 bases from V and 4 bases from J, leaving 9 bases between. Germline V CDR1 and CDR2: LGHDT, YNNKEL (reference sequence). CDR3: CASSQEAGTTEAFF. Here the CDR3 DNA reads TGTGCCAGCAGCCAAGAGGCGGGAACCACTGAAGCTTTCTTT.

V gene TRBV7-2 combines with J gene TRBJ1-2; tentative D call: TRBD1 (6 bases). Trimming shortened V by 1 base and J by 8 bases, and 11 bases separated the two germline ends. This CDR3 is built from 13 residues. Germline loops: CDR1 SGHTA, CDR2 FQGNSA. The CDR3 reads CASSLDRVLGYTF. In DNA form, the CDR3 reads TGTGCCAGCAGCTTAGACAGGGTCTTGGGCTACACCTTC. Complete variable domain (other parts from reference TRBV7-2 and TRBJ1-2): GAGVSQSPSNKVTEKGKDVELRCDPISGHTALYWYRQSLGQGLEFLIYFQGNSAPDKSGLPSDRFSAERTGGSVSTLTIQRTQQEDSAVYLCASSLDRVLGYTFGSGTRLTVV.

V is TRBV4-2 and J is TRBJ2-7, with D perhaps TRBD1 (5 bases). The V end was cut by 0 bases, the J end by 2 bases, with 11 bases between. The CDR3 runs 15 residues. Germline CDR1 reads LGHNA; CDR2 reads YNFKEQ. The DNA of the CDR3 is TGTGCCAGCAGCCAAGAAGGCCAGGGCCCCTACGAGCAGTACTTC. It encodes CASSQEGQGPYEQYF.

The CDR3 here is CASSQAQGDSPLHF. DNA for the CDR3: TGTGCCAGCAGCCAAGCACAGGGCGATTCACCCCTCCACTTT. The gene calls are TRBV3-1 (or the pseudogene TRBV3-2) and TRBJ1-6, with TRBD1 as a possible D gene (6 bases). Deletions cut 1 base from V and 8 bases from J, with 9 bases between. Germline CDR1 and CDR2: LGHDT and YNNKEL (reference sequence). The CDR3 is made up of 14 amino acids.

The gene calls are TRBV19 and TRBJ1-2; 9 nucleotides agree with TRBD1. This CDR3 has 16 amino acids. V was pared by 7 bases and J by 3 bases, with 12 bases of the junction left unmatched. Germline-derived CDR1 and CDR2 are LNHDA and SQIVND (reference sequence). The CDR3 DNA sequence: TGTGCCAGTAACAGGGGGCGGACTGCCCCGGACTATGGCTACACCTTC. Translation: CASNRGRTAPDYGYTF.

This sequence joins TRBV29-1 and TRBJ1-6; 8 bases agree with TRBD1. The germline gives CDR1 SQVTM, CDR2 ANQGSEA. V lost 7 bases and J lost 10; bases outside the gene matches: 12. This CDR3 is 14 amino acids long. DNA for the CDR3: TGCAGCGCCCTGACAGGGGCGGAGGGATCACCCCTCCACTTT. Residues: CSALTGAEGSPLHF. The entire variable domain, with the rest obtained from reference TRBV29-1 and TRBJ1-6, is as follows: SAVISQKPSRDICQRGTSLTIQCQVDSQVTMMFWYRQQPGQSLTLIATANQGSEATYESGFVIDKFPISRPNLTFSTLTVSNMSPEDSSIYLCSALTGAEGSPLHFGNGTRLTVT.

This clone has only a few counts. CDR3 bases: TGTGCCAGCAGCCCCATCTCCGGGACAGGGTTTATAACTGAAGCTTTCTTT. Amino acid sequence: CASSPISGTGFITEAFF. The chain combines TRBV9 with TRBJ1-1; TRBD1 matches at 9 bases. The germline V gene has CDR1 SGDLS and CDR2 YYNGEE. The CDR3 consists of 17 residues. V trimming: 4 bases; J trimming: 5 bases; junction bases outside the gene matches: 15. The full variable domain, rest sourced from reference TRBV9 and TRBJ1-1, is DSGVTQTPKHLITATGQRVTLRCSPRSGDLSVYWYQQSLDQGLQFLIQYYNGEERAKGNILERFSAQQFPDLHSELNLSSLELGDSALYFCASSPISGTGFITEAFFGQGTRLTVV.

The CDR3 DNA follows: TGTGCCACCAGCAGCCCGGGACAGGGATTGGCAGATACGCAGTATTTT. It yields the protein CATSSPGQGLADTQYF. This rearrangement joins TRBV15 to TRBJ2-3, with 9 bases matching TRBD1. The CDR3 runs 16 residues. Germline values: CDR1 LNHNV, CDR2 YYDKDF (reference sequence). Germline trimming cut 3 bases from V and 4 bases from J; bases unmatched to any gene: 8.

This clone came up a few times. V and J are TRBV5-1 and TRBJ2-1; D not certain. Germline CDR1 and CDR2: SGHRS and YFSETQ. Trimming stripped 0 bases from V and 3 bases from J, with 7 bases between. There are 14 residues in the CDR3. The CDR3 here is CASSLVPDYNEQFF. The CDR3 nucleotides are TGCGCCAGCAGCTTGGTACCAGACTACAATGAGCAGTTCTTC.

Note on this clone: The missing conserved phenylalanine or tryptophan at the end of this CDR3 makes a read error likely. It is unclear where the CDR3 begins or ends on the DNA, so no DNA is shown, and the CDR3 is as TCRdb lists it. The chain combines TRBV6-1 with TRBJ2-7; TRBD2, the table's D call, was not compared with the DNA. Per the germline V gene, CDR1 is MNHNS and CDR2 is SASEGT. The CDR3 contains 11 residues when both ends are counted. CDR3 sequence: CASSEFWRLYL.

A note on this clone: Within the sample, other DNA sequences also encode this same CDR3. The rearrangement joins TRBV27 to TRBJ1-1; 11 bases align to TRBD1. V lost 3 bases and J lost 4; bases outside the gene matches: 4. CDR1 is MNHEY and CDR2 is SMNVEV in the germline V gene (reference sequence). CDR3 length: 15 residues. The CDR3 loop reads CASSFRGQGGTEAFF. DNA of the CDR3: TGTGCCAGCAGTTTTCGGGGACAGGGGGGCACTGAAGCTTTCTTT.

The CDR3 bases are TGTGCCAGTAGTAGGGACAGATCCTACGAGCAGTACTTC. Translated: CASSRDRSYEQYF. V usage is TRBV19 and J usage is TRBJ2-7; 7 bases line up with TRBD1. V trimming: 4 bases; J trimming: 1 base; junction bases outside the gene matches: 1. From germline, CDR1 is LNHDA and CDR2 SQIVND (reference sequence). This CDR3 has 13 residues.